This paragraph reports one TCR beta chain. This clone's antigen is unknown. Qualities for individual bases were not recorded, and no much larger clone is one base off. Library preparation used the immunoSEQ multiplex PCR assay. For TCR sequencing, RNA was extracted from every sample and reverse transcribed into cDNA to serve as template. SuperScript III was used to make first-strand cDNA, primed with a 2:1 mix of oligo-dT and random hexamers. A synthetic immune receptor repertoire was used to assess amplification bias, and residual bias was removed computationally. As for how the authors treated the data: Raw reads were preprocessed to remove errors, and CDR3 was defined according to IMGT conventions as the region from the conserved cysteine to phenylalanine. Clonality was computed by normalizing Shannon entropy by log2 of the number of productive unique TCRs and subtracting the result from 1. CD4 or CD8 identity of scalp clones was inferred by cross-referencing scalp TCRbeta sequences with sorted blood CD4 and CD8 repertoires. Imported from immuneACCESS, the table was reduced by TCRdb to in-frame sequences with V and J called. These copies leave out some clones; in studies compared against another copy, an unresolved V gene accounts for under half, and the cause of the remainder is not known. D and trimming were read from the DNA, whereas the V and J calls and clone size are those reported in that table. This sample has roughly 250,000 clones in its table, and roughly two thirds of those were observed once. The ten largest make up 0.95% to 1.5% of the sample.

This specimen's time point label, per the study, means: baseline before oral tofacitinib. From alopecia areata patients, peripheral blood was collected along with lesional scalp punch biopsies. PBMCs were separated by density centrifugation and stained for CD3, CD4 and CD8, after which CD4+ and CD8+ T cells were sorted on a FACSAria. V is cut by 0 bases and J by 3 bases, and the space between the germline ends is 9 bases. Taken from the germline V gene, the CDR1 and CDR2 loops are MGHRA and YSYEKL. From the cysteine up to the phenylalanine, the CDR3 has a length of 14 residues. Here the CDR3 DNA is all that survives: 42 bases in frame from base 1. These data belong to a study of CD8+ T cells in alopecia areata (dated by TCRdb to 2016 to 2019). For context, the study as a whole: Treated patients were enrolled in an open-label pilot trial of oral tofacitinib, 5 to 10 mg twice daily, for moderate-to-severe alopecia areata. RNA came from the PAXgene miRNA kit for fixed scalp, the miRNeasy kit for PBMCs, and the RNeasy kit for mouse skin. Scalp clonality was compared across normal scalp (n=4), patchy alopecia areata scalp (n=8), and alopecia totalis/universalis scalp (n=8). immunoSEQ multiplex PCR using 35 Vbeta forward primers and 13 Jbeta reverse primers was used to amplify TCRbeta CDR3 regions. Tofacitinib-treated patients had biopsies at baseline and at 4 and 24 weeks of treatment, with a later scalp biopsy in several patients. Patients stayed on tofacitinib for 6 to 18 months and then had 6 months of follow-up off drug so that delayed response and recurrence could be assessed. Scalp tissue and sorted CD4+ and CD8+ peripheral blood T cells from patchy and totalis/universalis alopecia areata patients and from healthy controls were covered by human TCRbeta sequencing. To study T cell clonal expansion in alopecia areata, the researchers applied high-throughput TCRbeta sequencing to both the C3H/HeJ mouse model and human patients. What the work shows at the level of the full study, not this receptor alone: Unlike mouse skin, which is dominated by gammadelta T cells, normal human skin has resident alphabeta T cells that are also sequenced, and this complicates analysis of the scalp TCR repertoire. Higher clonality and more expanded CD8+ clones were observed in lesional scalp than in normal scalp, particularly in alopecia totalis/universalis, a finding suggestive of antigenic drive. Shared TCR sequences between patients were less evident than in mice, which may be partly attributable to HLA diversity in the patient population.

This chain is built from TRBV4-1 and TRBJ2-7, with the D gene not clear enough to name. The input for sequencing was CD4+ T cells sorted from blood, taken at week 0. This receptor was obtained from a human donor with alopecia areata. At the DNA level, the sequence is TGCGCCAGCAGCCAAGAAGACACTGACTACGAGCAGTACTTC. This sequence encodes CASSQEDTDYEQYF.